This T cell receptor beta chain was recovered during a study of cytomegalovirus exposure and HLA in healthy donors. Findings and caveats of the study: Rarity characterized most TCR sequences, yet some public TCRs appeared in many donors. For cytomegalovirus status, the classifier reportedly gave diagnoses with high specificity and sensitivity.

Some clones are missing from TCRdb's copy, which holds only in-frame ones; the method was immunoSEQ multiplex PCR. The sample lists 75,000 to 85,000 clones, approximately 91% occurring once. Losses at the gene ends were 6 bases for V and 4 bases for J; bases not matched to a gene: 10. CDR1 is LNHDA, CDR2 SQIVND, per germline (reference sequence). The length of the CDR3 is 15 residues. The donors formed part of the roughly 120-subject validation cohort, distinct from the approximately 670-subject first cohort. This clone was observed a handful of times. What it binds is unknown. This receptor was identified in a man aged 30-40 years in good health and CMV-seronegative. The sample taken for sequencing was PBMCs. The chain joins TRBV19 to TRBJ1-2, with 8 bases fitting TRBD1. CDR3 DNA sequence: TGTGCCAGTAGAACCACGGGACAGGCGTTCTATGGCTACACCTTC. It yields the protein CASRTTGQAFYGYTF.